The 21 T cell receptor beta chains below were found in one sample sequenced in a study of cytomegalovirus exposure and HLA in healthy donors (dated by TCRdb to the late 2010s). The library was prepared using the immunoSEQ multiplex PCR assay. For the multiplex PCR, a mixture combining 60 forward primers for TCR Vbeta segments and 13 reverse primers for TCR Jbeta segments was used. TCRdb provides this immuneACCESS table in a form limited to in-frame rearrangements. Some clones are lacking; in checked studies, under half of them reflect an unresolved V gene, and why the rest are absent is not known. In all, the sample holds about 93,000 clones, and 55% to 70% of those were seen once. The ten largest clones capture about 5.5% of the sample. The sample was PBMCs. The origin of the receptors is a boy aged 5-17 years in good health and CMV-seropositive.

This clone was counted between two and nine times. V gene TRBV7-9 combines with J gene TRBJ2-7, with 11 bases identical to TRBD1. CDR3 length: 16 residues. Germline CDR1 is SEHNR and CDR2 is FQNEAQ (reference sequence). J gave up 4 bases and V 5 bases, and 10 bases lay outside the gene matches. CDR3 nucleotide sequence: TGTGCCAGCAGCGACGGACAGGGGGCTCTACTTTACGAGCAGTACTTC. Its protein is CASSDGQGALLYEQYF. The variable domain in full, with the rest retrieved from reference TRBV7-9 and TRBJ2-7, is DTGVSQNPRHKITKRGQNVTFRCDPISEHNRLYWYRQTLGQGPEFLTYFQNEAQLEKSRLLSDRFSAERPKGSFSTLEIQRTEQGDSAMYLCASSDGQGALLYEQYFGPGTRLTVT.

J is TRBJ1-1 and V is TRBV5-1; maybe TRBD1 (5 bases). Germline CDR1 reads SGHRS; CDR2 reads YFSETQ. This CDR3 has 14 residues. Trimming took off 4 bases at V and 0 bases at J, with 10 bases between the two ends. The CDR3 protein is CASSRGGMNTEAFF. In nucleotides, the CDR3 is TGCGCCAGCAGCCGGGGGGGAATGAACACTGAAGCTTTCTTT.

This chain links TRBV29-1 with TRBJ2-7; the match to TRBD2 covers 9 bases. The CDR3 is 14 residues long. Per germline, CDR1 SQVTM and CDR2 ANQGSEA. Trimming took 6 bases from V and 6 from J; bases not matched to a gene: 12. CDR3 nucleotides: TGCAGCGTCCGAGGGGCGGGAGGGCCTTGCGAGCAGTACTTC. This codes for CSVRGAGGPCEQYF.

In its sample, this clone was seen once. The J gene is TRBJ2-3, the V gene TRBV15, with 8 bases matching TRBD2. The CDR3 covers 16 residues. Per the germline V gene, CDR1 is LNHNV and CDR2 is YYDKDF (reference sequence). The trim removed 0 bases at V and 4 bases at J, leaving 6 bases unmatched. The CDR3 region has the DNA TGTGCCACCAGCAGAGATCAGGCGGGAGGCGCAGATACGCAGTATTTT. Protein product: CATSRDQAGGADTQYF.

The CDR3 region is CASRDSLYNEQFF. The CDR3 DNA reads TGTGCCAGCCGGGACAGCCTCTACAATGAGCAGTTCTTC. V is TRBV6-5 and J is TRBJ2-1; TRBD1 aligns across 7 bases. V shed 8 bases, J shed 3 bases, and the junction held 4 bases outside the gene matches. Germline-derived CDR1 and CDR2 are MNHEY and SVGAGI. The CDR3 sequence is 13 residues long.

In this sample, this clone turned up once. This sequence joins TRBV7-6 and TRBJ2-1; 8 nucleotides match TRBD2. The CDR3 has 15 residues. V lost 5 bases, J lost 8 bases, and 11 bases stayed unmatched. Germline V gene data show CDR1 as SGHVS and CDR2 as FNYEAQ. The CDR3 protein is CASSGGTSSIHEQFF. In nucleotides, the CDR3 is TGTGCCAGCAGCGGTGGGACTAGTAGCATCCATGAGCAGTTCTTC.

The rearrangement uses TRBV7-9 and TRBJ1-1; tentative D call: TRBD1 (5 bases). Germline CDR1 and CDR2: SEHNR and FQNEAQ (reference sequence). The CDR3 is 14 residues long. Trimming took 1 base from V and 3 from J, leaving 9 bases between them. CDR3 bases: TGTGCCAGCAGCTTAGTGGGGGGGGACACTGAAGCTTTCTTT. This translates into CASSLVGGDTEAFF.

The chain has TRBV5-4 and TRBJ1-1, with D possibly TRBD1 on 6 matching bases. Trimming shortened V by 3 bases and J by 4 bases, and 19 bases separated the two germline ends. The CDR3 has 16 residues. Germline V gene lookup returns CDR1 SGHNT and CDR2 YYREEE (reference sequence). The CDR3 DNA reads as TGTGCCAGCAGCTGGATCGGGGGGACATTGGGCACTGAAGCTTTCTTT. Amino acids: CASSWIGGTLGTEAFF. Drawing the rest from reference TRBV5-4 and TRBJ1-1, the complete variable domain is ETGVTQSPTHLIKTRGQQVTLRCSSQSGHNTVSWYQQALGQGPQFIFQYYREEENGRGNFPPRFSGLQFPNYSSELNVNALELDDSALYLCASSWIGGTLGTEAFFGQGTRLTVV.

The rearrangement joins TRBV6-6 to TRBJ1-2, with 9 bases lining up with TRBD1. V shed 7 bases, J shed 0 bases, and the junction held 3 bases outside the gene matches. Per the germline V gene, CDR1 is MNHNY and CDR2 is SVGAGI (reference sequence). The CDR3 loop spans 14 amino acids. The CDR3 reads CASKTGGSNYGYTF. The DNA for the CDR3 is TGTGCCAGCAAAACAGGGGGCTCTAACTATGGCTACACCTTC.

The sample holds a few counts of this clone. The rearrangement links TRBV5-3 to TRBJ1-5; D not certain. TRBV5-3 is labeled an ORF, and its function is uncertain. This CDR3 has 15 amino acids. V was pared by 1 base and J by 4 bases, with 12 bases between. CDR3 residues: CARSLHSGGNQPQHF. In nucleotides, the CDR3 is TGTGCCAGAAGCTTGCATTCGGGTGGAAATCAGCCCCAGCATTTT.

The chain uses TRBV7-9 and TRBJ2-7; weak D call: TRBD2 (6 bases). Between the trimmed V and J ends, which lost 3 bases and 4 bases, there was a span of 10 bases. This CDR3 region has 13 residues. Germline V gene sequence: CDR1 SEHNR, CDR2 FQNEAQ (reference sequence). The CDR3, as DNA: TGTGCCAGCAGCTTCGGGGGTTGGTACGAGCAGTACTTC. This gives the protein CASSFGGWYEQYF.

This rearrangement joins TRBV28 to TRBJ2-7; D is perhaps TRBD1 (5 bases). The CDR3 sequence is 14 residues long. Germline lookup yields CDR1 MDHEN and CDR2 SYDVKM. V lost 7 bases, J lost 2 bases, and 15 bases lay in between. CDR3 in amino acids: CASTLTGVAYEQYF. The CDR3 nucleotides read TGTGCCAGCACCCTAACAGGAGTAGCCTACGAGCAGTACTTC.

The genes are TRBV28 and TRBJ1-5, with D perhaps TRBD1 (5 bases). Trimming shortened V by 3 bases and J by 5 bases, and 14 bases separated the two germline ends. The germline V gene encodes CDR1 MDHEN and CDR2 SYDVKM. The CDR3 has 15 residues. The CDR3 region has the DNA TGTGCCAGCAGTTTCGGGCTGAAAGGGGATCAGCCCCAGCATTTT. Translated, it gives CASSFGLKGDQPQHF.

The rearrangement uses TRBV19 and TRBJ2-7; D may be TRBD2 (6 bases). V was trimmed by 4 bases and J by 5 bases, leaving 21 bases between them. Germline-derived CDR1 and CDR2 are LNHDA and SQIVND (reference sequence). The CDR3 totals 16 residues. The CDR3 bases are TGTGCCAGTAGTAAGGGGACGGGGGTAACAACCCACGAGCAGTACTTC. Amino acid sequence: CASSKGTGVTTHEQYF.

This clone occurred a few times. This rearrangement joins TRBV18 to TRBJ2-1; D is ambiguous. Per the germline V gene, CDR1 is KGHSH and CDR2 is LQKENI. The CDR3 consists of 13 residues. V lost 3 bases, J lost 7 bases, and 10 bases lay in between. The CDR3 nucleotides read TGTGCCAGCTCACCCTCCCAGTTAAATGAGCAGTTCTTC. Protein sequence: CASSPSQLNEQFF.

The V gene is TRBV19, the J gene TRBJ2-7, with 10 positions matching TRBD1. V was pared by 5 bases and J by 0 bases, with 4 bases of the junction left unmatched. Germline CDR1 reads LNHDA; CDR2 reads SQIVND (reference sequence). The CDR3 spans 15 residues. For the CDR3, the DNA is TGTGCCAGTAGTCACCGGGACAGGGGCTCCTACGAGCAGTACTTC. This encodes CASSHRDRGSYEQYF.

V gene TRBV25-1 combines with J gene TRBJ2-2; weak D call: TRBD2 (6 bases). This CDR3 contains 16 residues. Trimming removed 5 bases at V and 0 bases at J, with 13 bases between. Looked up from germline, CDR1 is MGHDK and CDR2 is SYGVNS. The CDR3 nucleotides are TGTGCCAGCAGTTGGGGAGGAGGGTCGAACACCGGGGAGCTGTTTTTT. Encoded protein: CASSWGGGSNTGELFF.

The chain combines TRBV27 with TRBJ2-7, with TRBD1 identical over 8 bases. This CDR3 is built from 15 residues. Trimming at V came to 2 bases and at J to 5 bases, leaving 8 bases not matched to a gene. The germline gives CDR1 MNHEY, CDR2 SMNVEV (reference sequence). The CDR3 loop reads CASSLGTGFRDEQYF. The CDR3 DNA sequence: TGTGCCAGCAGTTTAGGGACAGGCTTTAGGGACGAGCAGTACTTC.

The chain has TRBV29-1 and TRBJ1-1, with a weak D call TRBD1 (6 bases). With 7 bases removed from V and 0 bases from J, the gap between germline ends came to 12 bases. CDR3 size: 13 residues. Per the germline V gene, CDR1 is SQVTM and CDR2 is ANQGSEA. The CDR3 region is CSGTGQMNTEAFF. The CDR3 nucleotides read TGCAGCGGAACCGGACAGATGAACACTGAAGCTTTCTTT.

This rearrangement joins TRBV7-2 to TRBJ2-1; the match to TRBD2 covers 13 bases. The CDR3 is made up of 19 amino acids. Germline V CDR1 and CDR2: SGHTA, FQGNSA. V lost 5 bases and J lost 4; bases outside the gene matches: 14. The CDR3, as DNA: TGTGCCAGCAGCCTACCGACTAGCGGGGGGAGACCTTTATACAATGAGCAGTTCTTC. Translating it yields CASSLPTSGGRPLYNEQFF.

Only a few counts were recorded for this clone. The CDR3 does not close with the conserved phenylalanine or tryptophan, likely indicating a read error. V usage is TRBV2 and J usage is TRBJ2-7, with D maybe TRBD2 (6 bases). The ends were cut back, 5 bases at V and 6 bases at J, with 23 bases in the middle. The CDR3 runs 16 residues. The V gene's germline CDR1 is SNHLY and CDR2 FYNNEI. The CDR3 reads CASSSRLPGVGTEQYS. The CDR3 DNA sequence: TGTGCCAGCAGTTCTCGGTTGCCGGGAGTGGGAACCGAGCAGTACTCC.